The 29 T cell receptor beta chains presented below share a single source sample, sequenced in a study of blood T cell repertoires in COVID-19. Assay: immunoSEQ multiplex PCR; the TCRdb copy retains only in-frame clones and omits some. The sample carries 110,000 or so clones, around 85% recorded once. Sequenced sample: peripheral blood. The receptors here all came from a man in his sixties or seventies who had recovered from COVID-19.

The chain recombines TRBV18 with TRBJ2-3, with 7 nucleotides matching TRBD1. This CDR3 is built from 15 residues. With 0 bases clipped from V and 1 base from J, the junction kept 1 base outside the gene matches. Looked up from germline, CDR1 is KGHSH and CDR2 is LQKENI. The CDR3 is CASSPPQGGTDTQYF. In DNA form, the CDR3 reads TGTGCCAGCTCACCACCGCAGGGGGGCACAGATACGCAGTATTTT.

The chain combines TRBV10-2 with TRBJ1-1, with D perhaps matching TRBD1 (5 bases). The CDR3 extends over 14 amino acids. Trimming took off 3 bases at V and 6 bases at J, with 14 bases between the two ends. Germline lookup yields CDR1 WSHSY and CDR2 SAAADI. The CDR3 reads CASSEILGAAEAFF. CDR3 in DNA: TGCGCCAGCAGTGAAATTTTAGGGGCTGCTGAAGCTTTCTTT.

The sample holds a few counts of this clone. The chain has TRBV6-5 and TRBJ1-6, with unresolved D. Trimming cost V 8 bases and J 7 bases, with 18 bases left between them. The CDR3 has 15 amino acids. Germline-derived CDR1 and CDR2 are MNHEY and SVGAGI. Here the CDR3 DNA reads TGTGCCAGCGGATTCGAAGTTCTAGGCAATTCACCCCTCCACTTT. It specifies CASGFEVLGNSPLHF.

The chain couples TRBV24-1 to TRBJ1-5, with D perhaps TRBD1 (5 bases). This CDR3 has 15 residues. The V end was cut by 11 bases, the J end by 2 bases, with 18 bases between. Looked up from germline, CDR1 is KGHDR and CDR2 is SFDVKD. DNA for the CDR3: TGTGCCATTGGGGAGGGGAGTTTCGGCAATCAGCCCCAGCATTTT. Its translation is CAIGEGSFGNQPQHF.

The chain joins TRBV5-1 to TRBJ2-5; 12 nucleotides line up with TRBD2. Losses at the gene ends were 4 bases for V and 2 bases for J; bases not matched to a gene: 9. The CDR3 runs to 17 residues. The germline gives CDR1 SGHRS, CDR2 YFSETQ. Here the CDR3 reads CASSPGPSGGAQETQYF. The CDR3 bases are TGCGCCAGCAGCCCTGGTCCTAGCGGGGGGGCTCAAGAGACCCAGTACTTC.

The chain carries TRBV3-1 (or the pseudogene TRBV3-2) and TRBJ2-7; D gene uncertain. V dropped 1 base and J dropped 5 bases, with 6 bases sitting between them. Germline CDR1 reads LGHDT; CDR2 reads YNNKEL (reference sequence). This CDR3 is 12 amino acids long. The CDR3 is CASSQGDNEQYF. The DNA for the CDR3 is TGTGCCAGCAGCCAAGGAGATAACGAGCAGTACTTC.

The chain carries TRBV28 and TRBJ2-1, with 9 bases fitting TRBD1. CDR3 length equals 16 residues. In germline, CDR1 is MDHEN, CDR2 SYDVKM. Trimming took 3 bases from V and 6 from J; bases not matched to a gene: 9. The CDR3 bases are TGTGCCAGCAGTTTTGGTGAGACAGGGGGTGCCAATGAGCAGTTCTTC. Translated: CASSFGETGGANEQFF.

This clone was counted once. The rearrangement uses TRBV28 and TRBJ1-2, with no clear D. CDR3 size: 11 residues. The germline V gene has CDR1 MDHEN and CDR2 SYDVKM. V was cut by 7 bases and J by 1 base, with 4 bases left in between. The CDR3 DNA reads as TGTGCCAGCAACGGTAACTATGGCTACACCTTC. The encoded protein is CASNGNYGYTF.

V gene TRBV28 combines with J gene TRBJ1-1; D not resolved. This CDR3 is 11 amino acids long. The germline V gene has CDR1 MDHEN and CDR2 SYDVKM. Trimming pared 3 bases from V and 5 bases from J, leaving 4 bases between. The chain's CDR3 is CASSFSTEAFF. CDR3 sequence (DNA): TGTGCCAGCAGTTTTTCGACTGAAGCTTTCTTT.

This clone has just one count. In nucleotides, the CDR3 is TGTGCCAGCAGTGAATCCGCGGGTTATGGCTACACCTTC. Its protein product is CASSESAGYGYTF. The V and J genes are TRBV25-1 and TRBJ1-2, with D unclear. Germline CDR1 is MGHDK and CDR2 is SYGVNS. V dropped 1 base and J dropped 5 bases, with 8 bases sitting between them. This CDR3 region has 13 residues.

This chain links TRBV10-3 with TRBJ1-5; D not certain. The germline gives CDR1 ENHRY, CDR2 SYGVKD. V lost 11 bases, J lost 1 base, and 9 bases lay in between. This CDR3 comprises 12 residues. Here the CDR3 DNA reads TGTGCCGCCGGTTGGAGCAATCAGCCCCAGCATTTT. Its protein is CAAGWSNQPQHF.

This clone has just a few counts. V gene TRBV6-2 or TRBV6-3 combines with J gene TRBJ1-2; a possible D gene is TRBD1 (5 bases). The CDR3 consists of 13 residues. Trimming left V 0 bases short and J 5 bases short, with 7 bases between. Per germline, CDR1 MNHEY and CDR2 SVGEGT. Here the CDR3 reads CASSYSGLYGYTF. The CDR3 nucleotides read TGTGCCAGCAGTTACTCGGGGCTGTATGGCTACACCTTC.

This chain connects TRBV2 to TRBJ2-3; 9 nucleotides match TRBD2. Germline CDR1 and CDR2: SNHLY and FYNNEI. The CDR3 is 13 amino acids. The V and J ends lost 7 bases and 6 bases, in that order; junction bases with no gene match: 5. CDR3 DNA sequence: TGTGCCAGCAAGAGGACTAGCGCTGATACGCAGTATTTT. Translating gives CASKRTSADTQYF.

V and J are TRBV10-3 and TRBJ2-5; 7 positions agree with TRBD2. The germline gives CDR1 ENHRY, CDR2 SYGVKD. Germline trimming cut 8 bases from V and 5 bases from J; bases unmatched to any gene: 11. The CDR3 has 14 residues. In nucleotides, the CDR3 is TGTGCCATCCGCGTGGGGGGGTCGGGGGAGACCCAGTACTTC. Protein: CAIRVGGSGETQYF.

V gene TRBV5-4 combines with J gene TRBJ2-1, with D possibly matching TRBD2 (6 bases). Germline values: CDR1 SGHNT, CDR2 YYREEE (reference sequence). The V gene lost 4 bases and the J gene lost 10 bases, with 12 bases spanning the gap. The CDR3 runs 12 residues. The CDR3 DNA sequence: TGTGCCAGCAGCAGCCTAGCGAAAGAGCAGTTCTTC. Translating it yields CASSSLAKEQFF.

The gene calls are TRBV12-3 or TRBV12-4 and TRBJ1-1, with D possibly being TRBD1 (6 bases). This CDR3 is 12 amino acids long. Trimming cost V 5 bases and J 5 bases, with 9 bases left between them. CDR3 sequence: CASSGGRTEAFF. As DNA, the CDR3 is TGTGCCAGCAGTGGGGGCCGGACTGAAGCTTTCTTT.

The chain has TRBV7-2 and TRBJ1-2, with D unclear. CDR1 SGHTA and CDR2 FQGNSA come from the germline V gene. CDR3 length: 14 amino acids. The germline V and J ends were trimmed by 3 bases and 4 bases, with 12 bases remaining between them. CDR3 in DNA: TGTGCCAGCAGCTTTGGCGGCCAGATCTATGGCTACACCTTC. This sequence encodes CASSFGGQIYGYTF.

V gene TRBV5-6 combines with J gene TRBJ2-3, with TRBD2 as a possible D gene (6 bases). This CDR3 is 15 amino acids long. V dropped 2 bases and J dropped 2 bases, with 12 bases sitting between them. Germline assignment: CDR1 SGHDT and CDR2 YYEEEE. Here the CDR3 DNA reads TGTGCCAGCAGCTTTCGGGGCGGGACCACAGATACGCAGTATTTT. Amino acid sequence: CASSFRGGTTDTQYF.

V usage is TRBV6-5 and J usage is TRBJ1-6, with D possibly matching TRBD1 (5 bases). CDR1 is MNHEY, CDR2 SVGAGI, per germline. The V gene lost 6 bases and the J gene lost 8 bases, with 14 bases spanning the gap. This CDR3 spans 14 amino acids. Written as DNA, the CDR3 is TGTGCCAGCAGGCGGGGGATGAATGATTCACCCCTCCACTTT. Residues: CASRRGMNDSPLHF.

V gene TRBV18 combines with J gene TRBJ1-6; no clear D gene. The CDR3 spans 14 residues. V lost 2 bases, J lost 5 bases, and 7 bases lay in between. Germline V lookup: CDR1 KGHSH, CDR2 LQKENI. Written as DNA, the CDR3 is TGTGCCAGCTCACCATTAGCAGATAATTCACCCCTCCACTTT. This gives the protein CASSPLADNSPLHF.

V is TRBV4-2 and J is TRBJ2-3; D call uncertain. Germline V gene data show CDR1 as LGHNA and CDR2 as YNFKEQ. There are 13 residues in the CDR3. V lost 2 bases to trimming and J lost 6 bases, with 9 bases between them. CDR3 protein: CASSQPGLDTQYF. DNA of the CDR3: TGTGCCAGCAGCCAACCAGGTCTCGATACGCAGTATTTT.

Here the CDR3 reads CASSLARGSPYEQYF. CDR3 coding DNA: TGTGCCAGCAGCTTAGCCCGGGGTTCTCCCTACGAGCAGTACTTC. The chain links TRBV11-2 to TRBJ2-7; D might be TRBD2 (5 bases). There are 15 residues in the CDR3. From germline, CDR1 is SGHAT and CDR2 FQNNGV. Trimming took off 1 base at V and 2 bases at J, with 12 bases between the two ends.

This sequence joins TRBV4-1 and TRBJ2-1; 7 positions agree with TRBD1. The CDR3 is 14 amino acids. The V and J ends lost 4 bases and 8 bases, in that order; junction bases with no gene match: 8. Looked up from germline, CDR1 is MGHRA and CDR2 is YSYEKL. The CDR3: CASSRTSGGYEQFF. The CDR3 DNA follows: TGCGCCAGCAGCCGCACATCAGGGGGATATGAGCAGTTCTTC.

The chain's CDR3 is CASSPWAGAYEQYF. The CDR3 nucleotides read TGTGCCAGCTCACCATGGGCGGGAGCCTACGAGCAGTACTTC. This sequence joins TRBV18 and TRBJ2-7, with TRBD2 matching over 7 bases. CDR1 is KGHSH, CDR2 LQKENI, per germline. CDR3 length equals 14 residues. V shed 2 bases, J shed 2 bases, and the junction held 3 bases outside the gene matches.

V usage is TRBV5-1 and J usage is TRBJ2-3; 8 bases line up with TRBD2. Per germline, CDR1 SGHRS and CDR2 YFSETQ. The CDR3 is 15 residues long. V was clipped by 1 base and J by 4 bases; unmatched bases: 5. The CDR3: CASSLFSGRSDTQYF. The CDR3 DNA sequence: TGCGCCAGCAGCTTGTTCAGCGGGAGATCAGATACGCAGTATTTT.

The genes are TRBV27 and TRBJ1-5; no definite D call. The CDR3 consists of 13 residues. V lost 3 bases and J lost 6, with 9 bases in between. Germline V gene sequence: CDR1 MNHEY, CDR2 SMNVEV (reference sequence). The CDR3 is CASSFRIGQPQHF. Written as DNA, the CDR3 is TGTGCCAGCAGTTTTCGTATCGGTCAGCCCCAGCATTTT.

The chain carries TRBV2 and TRBJ2-7, with D perhaps matching TRBD2 (5 bases). CDR1 is SNHLY, CDR2 FYNNEI, per germline. The CDR3 consists of 14 residues. V was cut by 1 base and J by 4 bases, with 11 bases left in between. This CDR3 is CASSEEREVYEQYF. The CDR3 bases are TGTGCCAGCAGTGAAGAGAGGGAAGTTTACGAGCAGTACTTC.

The chain carries TRBV6-4 and TRBJ1-5; 9 positions agree with TRBD1. Germline assignment: CDR1 MRHNA and CDR2 SNTAGT. V dropped 3 bases and J dropped 4; count of bases not matched to a gene: 1. The CDR3 is 14 residues long. CDR3 sequence: CASSETGGNQPQHF. CDR3 bases: TGTGCCAGCAGTGAGACAGGGGGGAATCAGCCCCAGCATTTT.

There are a few counts of this clone. The rearrangement uses TRBV29-1 and TRBJ1-1, with D perhaps TRBD1 (6 bases). Germline-derived CDR1 and CDR2 are SQVTM and ANQGSEA. The CDR3 loop spans 11 amino acids. Trimming shortened V by 7 bases and J by 2 bases, and 8 bases separated the two germline ends. The CDR3 DNA reads TGCAGCGGCAGGGGAAACACTGAAGCTTTCTTT. Its protein product is CSGRGNTEAFF. The full variable domain, rest sourced from reference TRBV29-1 and TRBJ1-1, is SAVISQKPSRDICQRGTSLTIQCQVDSQVTMMFWYRQQPGQSLTLIATANQGSEATYESGFVIDKFPISRPNLTFSTLTVSNMSPEDSSIYLCSGRGNTEAFFGQGTRLTVV.